This TCR beta chain was retrieved from a study of cytomegalovirus exposure and HLA in healthy donors (dated by TCRdb to the late 2010s). Notes on the research overall: According to an earlier analysis of 550 to 700 of the donors, about 170 million T cells yielded 90 million to 130 million unique TCR beta sequences and about 280 Gb of sequence data. An earlier analysis of 500 to 750 of the donors applied high-throughput TCR beta sequencing to assess whether each TCR beta V gene segment acted as functional or pseudogenic. The number of donors typed differed by locus, with roughly 620-640 for A, B, C, DRB1 and DQB1, 522 for DQA1, approximately 570 for DPA1, and some 450 for DPB1. Of the approximately 400 genotyped donors, approximately 83% fell in the genetic ancestry cluster associated with self-reported Caucasian donors. Rather than using new phenotypic data, the later analysis identified candidate immune exposures from TCR beta sequences and from how often those sequences occurred across donors. The study aimed to test whether cataloging public T cell receptors could reveal signatures of past pathogen exposure. Donor age, sex, ethnicity and CMV serostatus were compiled alongside the repertoire data. A separate validation cohort of 100 to 150 different subjects was used in addition to the roughly 620-subject first cohort. To predict cytomegalovirus infection status, the study combined high-throughput TCR immunosequencing, statistical association of individual TCRs with disease status, and machine learning. HLA typing covered class I and class II loci at four-digit resolution. Every discovery cohort repertoire had been produced on one sequencing platform. A later genetic analysis took genome-wide SNP genotypes for about three fifths of the 666 donors and used that subset as a discovery cohort. To study patterns of TCR occurrence, a later analysis re-analyzed previously published TCR beta repertoires from around 700 donors and added high-resolution HLA genotyping. Across around 400 genotyped donors of the cohort, an average of roughly 200,000 unique TCR beta nucleotide sequences per donor were sequenced, and roughly a sixth of those sequences were non-productive. An early release that covered about 600 HLA-typed donors contained about 300 gigabases of sequencing data and around 85 million unique TCR sequences. A handful of DR-DQ haplotypes were handled as single units for association and clustering because linkage in the cohort was strong. The study used immunosequencing to profile the T cell repertoires of 666 subjects and linked those repertoires to cytomegalovirus serostatus.

There are 15 amino acids in the CDR3, from cysteine to phenylalanine inclusive. The CDR3 DNA has 45 bases and is translated from base 1. The germline V gene encodes CDR1 SGHRS and CDR2 YFSETQ. V loses 2 bases of germline sequence and J loses 5 bases, and the interval between the two ends is 14 bases. Library method: the immunoSEQ multiplex PCR assay. For the multiplex PCR, a mixture combining 60 forward primers for TCR Vbeta segments and 13 reverse primers for TCR Jbeta segments was used. Amplification of the CDR3 region of rearranged TCR beta genes was performed with a multiplex PCR assay on genomic DNA. The amplified TCR beta libraries were sequenced on the Illumina HiSeq System as 87-base-pair reads. As for how the authors treated the data: A later analysis counted some 74 million unique TCR beta chains across the 666 repertoires, and 10 million to 11 million of these chains were shared by at least two donors. Raw reads were error-corrected and collapsed into unique sequences with a nearest-neighbor algorithm that merged closely related sequences to remove PCR and sequencing errors. To assign V, D and J gene segments, CDR3 sequences were aligned to IMGT reference sequences. For a sequence to be retained, at least a six-nucleotide match to both a V gene segment and a J gene segment was required. A rearrangement was called productive if the CDR3 had no stop codons and remained in frame with V and J, and every other rearrangement was called non-productive. Following IMGT convention, CDR3 was defined as the stretch from the second conserved V-encoded cysteine up to the conserved J-encoded phenylalanine. The earlier analysis of about 500 of the donors excluded sequences that lacked an unambiguous match to a single V gene segment. In an earlier analysis of approximately 610 of the donors, V segments were called functional above 56.7% productive rearrangements and were called segregating when the between-donor standard deviation exceeded 5%. A statistical classification framework was developed to diagnose cytomegalovirus status using the catalog of TCR beta chain sequences. In a later analysis, V and J genes were assigned by comparing TCR nucleotide sequences against IMGT/GENE-DB human TR gene sequences. The TCRdist pipeline was used in a later analysis to assign CDR3 sequences and most-parsimonious VDJ recombination scenarios. A later analysis defined each TCR beta chain by its CDR3 amino acid sequence plus V-gene family, and excluded reads lacking a unique V-gene family. To address suspected cross-contamination and a sequencing artifact, a later analysis removed over 500 highly shared, low-generation-probability nucleotide sequences. In a later analysis, a clonal expansion index was calculated for each public chain from normalized within-repertoire ranks of inferred template counts. Generation probabilities in a later analysis came from a VDJ recombination model fitted to out-of-frame rearrangements, and those results were checked against IGoR. Hypergeometric tests were used in a later analysis to score TCR-TCR, TCR-HLA and TCR-CMV co-occurrence, with a repertoire-size bias correction applied to the TCR pairs. False discovery rates were estimated in a later analysis by permuting HLA or CMV assignments 20 times. In a later analysis, co-occurring TCRs were grouped using DBSCAN, and TCRdist sequence similarity was added for clustering within HLA-allele-positive subsets. Co-occurrence clustering excluded repertoires with fewer than 30,000 or more than 120,000 public chains, plus five with anomalous nucleotide sharing. TCRdb obtained this table from immuneACCESS and retained in-frame rearrangements with V and J assigned. These tables miss some clones; where compared with another copy, unresolved V genes account for less than half of the shortfall, and the remainder is unexplained. The V and J calls and clone size were taken over from that table, and D and trimming were inferred from the DNA. In all, the sample holds about 150,000 clones, and 70% to 80% of those were seen once. The top ten clones comprise roughly 2% of the sample.

In total, roughly 670 healthy bone marrow donors made up the cohort. Cohort members were all nominally healthy when sampled, although unrecorded immune exposures were likely present. The donor was CMV seropositive and was included in the group of approximately 310 seropositive cohort members. Each donor provided a peripheral blood sample, and peripheral blood mononuclear cells were used for TCR beta sequencing. The Qiagen DNeasy Blood Extraction Kit was used to extract genomic DNA from the blood cell samples. In regard to this clone: No antigen is known for it. No base qualities exist here, and no much larger clone lies one base off it.

General study outcomes and caveats: In a later analysis, the rate of TCR association differed among HLA loci, with DRB1 alleles having the most associated TCRs and HLA-C alleles having the fewest. The study listed 150 to 200 TCR beta chains as associated with cytomegalovirus. Presence/absence analyses assumed roughly uniform sequencing depth across donors, an assumption that may not hold. The classifier was reported to diagnose cytomegalovirus status with high specificity and sensitivity in both the original cohort and the validation cohort. When HLA alleles, especially DR and DQ, strongly co-occurred, TCR associations were difficult to assign to individual alleles. A group of highly shared sequence variants was considered likely to be a technical artifact of the sequencing pipeline. Because the 87-base-pair reads could not distinguish some IMGT-functional V segments, including TRBV6-2 and TRBV6-3, those segments were excluded. The only immune exposure information available for the cohort was CMV serostatus. Three of the identified cytomegalovirus-associated TCR beta chains were confirmed in vitro to be specific for cytomegalovirus antigens. Because counts were too low, 15 to 20 rarely observed V segments, including chromosome 9 orphons, were excluded from the earlier analysis of a few hundred of the donors. Correlated functional status among segregating V segments might reflect linkage disequilibrium, but an unknown experimental factor could not be ruled out. Only TCR beta chains were sequenced in this cohort, and the absence of alpha or paired-chain data limited detectable features. It was suggested by the authors that the approach could potentially be generalized to other disease states and immunological phenotypes. Broadly in line with IMGT annotations, most TCR beta V segments showed up in productive rearrangements about 87% or about 30% of the time in an earlier analysis of 587 of the donors. A later analysis associated around 16,000 TCR beta sequences with specific HLA alleles at a false discovery rate of 0.05. V-gene and J-gene trimming of TCR beta chains was associated with a missense DCLRE1C variant in a later genetic analysis, and the association was replicated in an independent cohort. Compared with equally common non-associated chains, HLA-associated TCR beta chains in a later analysis were more clonally expanded and had lower generation probabilities. HLA typing was unavailable for some donors at each locus, so association tests used only the typed subset. A further reported finding was that TCR beta sequences accurately predicted the HLA-A and HLA-B alleles for most subjects in the first cohort. A later analysis found that most CMV-associated TCR beta chains appeared HLA-restricted, with HLA associations seemingly driven largely by CMV exposure. A later analysis reported that several top co-occurrence clusters appeared linked to parvovirus B19, influenza, CMV and Epstein-Barr virus. Most TCR sequences were seen in very few donors, while some public TCRs were found in many individuals. Compared with the 666-donor mean, donors in an Asian-associated ancestry cluster had fewer N-insertions in productive TCRs, according to a later genetic analysis.

The sequence is built from TRBV5-1 and TRBJ2-1, and perhaps TRBD2 as D gene, on 6 matching bases. The sequence derives from a woman in her sixties or seventies in good health and CMV-seropositive. Sequences were obtained from PBMCs. The CDR3 region reads CASSLSGDSNNEQFF. DNA sequence: TGCGCCAGCAGCTTATCGGGGGATTCTAACAATGAGCAGTTCTTC.